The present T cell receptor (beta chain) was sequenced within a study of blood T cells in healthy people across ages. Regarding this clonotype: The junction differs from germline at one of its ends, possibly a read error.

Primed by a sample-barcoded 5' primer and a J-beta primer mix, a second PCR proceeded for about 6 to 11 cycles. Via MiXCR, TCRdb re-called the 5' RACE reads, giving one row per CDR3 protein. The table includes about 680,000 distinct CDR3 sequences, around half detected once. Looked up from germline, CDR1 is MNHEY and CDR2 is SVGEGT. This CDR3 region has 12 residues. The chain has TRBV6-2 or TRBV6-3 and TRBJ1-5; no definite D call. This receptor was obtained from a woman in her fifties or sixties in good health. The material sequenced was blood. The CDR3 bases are TGTGCCAGCAGGTACTCGGCTCAGCCCCAGCATTTT. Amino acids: CASRYSAQPQHF.